Listed here are 31 T cell receptor beta chains from one sample, sequenced in a study of OX40 agonist ivuxolimab in advanced cancers. Sequenced by immunoSEQ multiplex PCR; TCRdb stores in-frame clones only, minus some. The sample lists about 99,000 clones, roughly 95% occurring once. Sequenced here: CD4+ or CD8+ T cells sorted from blood, sampled in a trial of the OX40 agonist ivuxolimab. Receptors were obtained from an adult with an advanced solid tumor such as melanoma, head and neck, liver or kidney cancer.

This clone has just one count. The genes are TRBV28 and TRBJ2-7; D not certain. Trimming pared 3 bases from V and 0 bases from J, leaving 21 bases between. This CDR3 has 18 residues. Per germline, CDR1 MDHEN and CDR2 SYDVKM. CDR3 nucleotides: TGTGCCAGCAGTTTGGGAATGGTGGACGCTCTAAACTCCTACGAGCAGTACTTC. Translated, it gives CASSLGMVDALNSYEQYF.

The genes are TRBV7-9 and TRBJ2-7, with TRBD2 matching 7 bases. The CDR3 runs to 14 residues. The trim removed 4 bases at V and 6 bases at J, leaving 9 bases unmatched. Germline V gene sequence: CDR1 SEHNR, CDR2 FQNEAQ (reference sequence). The CDR3 sequence: CASSSTLTSAEQYF. The CDR3 DNA is TGTGCCAGCAGCTCCACCTTAACTAGCGCCGAGCAGTACTTC.

The chain links TRBV7-6 to TRBJ1-1; unclear D gene. CDR1 and CDR2 from the germline V gene are SGHVS and FNYEAQ. V was trimmed by 0 bases and J by 8 bases, leaving 13 bases between them. The CDR3 spans 14 residues. CDR3: CASSLAGEGLEAFF. The CDR3, as DNA: TGTGCCAGCAGCTTAGCCGGGGAAGGGTTGGAAGCTTTCTTT. The variable domain in full, with the rest retrieved from reference TRBV7-6 and TRBJ1-1, is GAGVSQSPRYKVTKRGQDVALRCDPISGHVSLYWYRQALGQGPEFLTYFNYEAQQDKSGLPNDRFSAERPEGSISTLTIQRTEQRDSAMYRCASSLAGEGLEAFFGQGTRLTVV.

The genes are TRBV4-1 and TRBJ2-1, with 12 bases aligning to TRBD2. The CDR3 is 16 amino acids. CDR1 and CDR2 from the germline V gene are MGHRA and YSYEKL. After removal of 4 bases from V and 5 bases from J, the junction contained 6 bases not matched to a gene. CDR3 sequence: CASSPSGRAVNNEQFF. The CDR3, as DNA: TGCGCCAGCAGCCCTAGCGGGAGGGCCGTCAACAATGAGCAGTTCTTC.

The chain combines TRBV15 with TRBJ1-5; a possible D gene is TRBD1 (6 bases). The CDR3 runs 13 residues. V was clipped by 7 bases and J by 6 bases, with 13 bases between them. Looked up from germline, CDR1 is LNHNV and CDR2 is YYDKDF (reference sequence). CDR3 amino acids: CATTWGGGQPQHF. The CDR3 nucleotides are TGTGCCACCACCTGGGGGGGCGGTCAGCCCCAGCATTTT. Full variable domain (remainder filled in from reference TRBV15 and TRBJ1-5): DAMVIQNPRYQVTQFGKPVTLSCSQTLNHNVMYWYQQKSSQAPKLLFHYYDKDFNNEADTPDNFQSRRPNTSFCFLDIRSPGLGDTAMYLCATTWGGGQPQHFGDGTRLSIL.

The rearrangement joins TRBV6-7 to TRBJ1-5, with TRBD1 identical over 12 bases. TRBV6-7 is classed as an ORF, of uncertain function. J gave up 6 bases and V 10 bases, and 16 bases lay outside the gene matches. The CDR3 runs 17 residues. The CDR3 sequence: CATRTGTGGPPSQPQHF. The CDR3 coding sequence is TGTGCCACCAGAACGGGGACAGGGGGCCCCCCGAGTCAGCCCCAGCATTTT.

The chain couples TRBV6-5 to TRBJ2-7; possible D gene TRBD1, 5 bases. The CDR3 consists of 13 residues. V was shortened by 7 bases and J by 0 bases, with 10 bases between the two germline ends. The germline V gene has CDR1 MNHEY and CDR2 SVGAGI. CDR3 residues: CASTGKDSYEQYF. The CDR3 DNA is TGTGCCAGCACAGGGAAAGACTCCTACGAGCAGTACTTC.

Here the CDR3 reads CASSFPLAGGDYNEQFF. CDR3 in DNA: TGTGCCAGCAGTTTTCCCTTAGCGGGGGGCGATTACAATGAGCAGTTCTTC. The chain recombines TRBV28 with TRBJ2-1; 10 nucleotides line up with TRBD2. V gave up 3 bases and J gave up 4 bases; unmatched junction bases: 9. This CDR3 comprises 17 residues. Germline CDR1 and CDR2: MDHEN and SYDVKM.

The V call is TRBV2, the J call TRBJ1-5; D might be TRBD1 (5 bases). The CDR3 length is 16 residues. Trimming removed 3 bases at V and 6 bases at J, with 18 bases between. Germline V gene sequence: CDR1 SNHLY, CDR2 FYNNEI. The DNA for the CDR3 is TGTGCCAGCAGTGAGACCGGACACACGCGGCGTCAGCCCCAGCATTTT. Translating gives CASSETGHTRRQPQHF.

This clone was detected only once. V gene TRBV7-9 combines with J gene TRBJ2-1, with 7 positions matching TRBD2. With 5 bases clipped from V and 3 bases from J, the junction kept 16 bases outside the gene matches. The length of the CDR3 is 18 residues. The germline V gene has CDR1 SEHNR and CDR2 FQNEAQ (reference sequence). The CDR3 region has the DNA TGTGCCAGCAGCCCCGCCTGGGCGGGAGCCCTTAGCTACAATGAGCAGTTCTTC. As protein: CASSPAWAGALSYNEQFF.

The rearrangement links TRBV27 to TRBJ2-1; 7 nucleotides align to TRBD2. This CDR3 is 17 amino acids long. V lost 2 bases, J lost 4 bases, and 11 bases stayed unmatched. Germline assignment: CDR1 MNHEY and CDR2 SMNVEV (reference sequence). The chain's CDR3 is CASSLMGTGGGYNEQFF. CDR3 bases: TGTGCCAGCAGTTTAATGGGTACGGGAGGAGGGTACAATGAGCAGTTCTTC.

This sequence joins TRBV7-1 and TRBJ1-5, with D perhaps TRBD1 (6 bases). Being an ORF, TRBV7-1 has a function that is uncertain. The CDR3 consists of 16 residues. V was clipped by 4 bases and J by 4 bases, with 17 bases between them. CDR3 coding DNA: TGTGCCAGCAGCTTGGCGGACAGAGCTACAAATCAGCCCCAGCATTTT. Translation gives CASSLADRATNQPQHF.

Notes on this clone: Other DNA sequences in the sample encode the same CDR3. The V and J genes are TRBV27 and TRBJ1-1; D uncertain. Germline assignment: CDR1 MNHEY and CDR2 SMNVEV (reference sequence). Trimming took 3 bases from V and 0 from J, leaving 5 bases between them. The CDR3 is 13 amino acids. CDR3 sequence: CASSLGMNTEAFF. Written as DNA, the CDR3 is TGTGCCAGCAGTTTGGGCATGAACACTGAAGCTTTCTTT.

The chain has TRBV27 and TRBJ1-1; a weak D match, TRBD1 (5 bases). The CDR3 sequence is 13 residues long. The germline V gene has CDR1 MNHEY and CDR2 SMNVEV (reference sequence). Trimming left V 5 bases short and J 4 bases short, with 11 bases between. The DNA for the CDR3 is TGTGCCAGCAGTGACAGTCTAAGCACTGAAGCTTTCTTT. Translating gives CASSDSLSTEAFF.

The table lists this clone with a few counts. V usage is TRBV4-1 and J usage is TRBJ2-7; D is perhaps TRBD1 (5 bases). Germline loops: CDR1 MGHRA, CDR2 YSYEKL. The CDR3 has 11 residues. V was pared by 4 bases and J by 6 bases, with 7 bases between. CDR3 DNA: TGCGCCAGCAGCCGGGGCGTCGAGCAGTACTTC. Protein product: CASSRGVEQYF.

The V gene is TRBV5-5, the J gene TRBJ2-1; 7 nucleotides match TRBD2. This CDR3 has 13 amino acids. Germline CDR1 and CDR2: SGHKS and YYEKEE (reference sequence). The trim removed 6 bases at V and 2 bases at J, leaving 2 bases unmatched. In DNA, the CDR3 is TGTGCCAGCACTAGCGGAACCTACAATGAGCAGTTCTTC. It encodes CASTSGTYNEQFF.

The J gene is TRBJ1-4, the V gene TRBV30; D might be TRBD1 (5 bases). Germline V gene sequence: CDR1 GTSNPN, CDR2 SVGIG (reference sequence). CDR3 length: 12 amino acids. In DNA, the CDR3 is TGTGCAGGGAGGCAGGGAGGGGAAAAACTGTTTTTT. Protein: CAGRQGGEKLFF. The entire variable domain, with the rest obtained from reference TRBV30 and TRBJ1-4, is as follows: SQTIHQWPATLVQPVGSPLSLECTVEGTSNPNLYWYRQAAGRGLQLLFYSVGIGQISSEVPQNLSASRPQDRQFILSSKKLLLSDSGFYLCAGRQGGEKLFFGSGTQLSVL.

This clone has only a few counts. The rearrangement uses TRBV2 and TRBJ2-2; D is ambiguous. V was cut by 3 bases and J by 9 bases, with 11 bases left in between. This CDR3 has 13 residues. Germline values: CDR1 SNHLY, CDR2 FYNNEI. The CDR3 here is CASSDLRSRELFF. DNA of the CDR3: TGTGCCAGCAGTGACCTCAGATCGCGGGAGCTGTTTTTT.

This chain links TRBV6-4 with TRBJ2-1; D possibly matches TRBD1 or TRBD2 (5 bases each). CDR1 and CDR2 from the germline V gene are MRHNA and SNTAGT. V was clipped by 2 bases and J by 15 bases, with 11 bases between them. The CDR3 sequence is 11 residues long. The CDR3 protein is CASSDGGILFF. CDR3 coding DNA: TGTGCCAGCAGTGACGGGGGAATCCTGTTCTTC.

The chain is built from TRBV15 and TRBJ2-1; D gene uncertain. The germline CDR1 and CDR2 sequences are LNHNV and YYDKDF (reference sequence). V lost 2 bases to trimming and J lost 8 bases, with 4 bases between them. The CDR3 covers 11 residues. CDR3 in DNA: TGTGCCACCAGCAGACTCGATGAGCAGTTCTTC. Its protein is CATSRLDEQFF.

The V gene is TRBV14, the J gene TRBJ2-6; unclear D gene. CDR3 length: 17 amino acids. The germline gives CDR1 SGHDN, CDR2 FVKESK. Trimming cost V 0 bases and J 0 bases, with 9 bases left between them. Here the CDR3 reads CASSQDLWDSGANVLTF. In nucleotides, the CDR3 is TGTGCCAGCAGCCAAGATCTATGGGACTCTGGGGCCAACGTCCTGACTTTC.

This clone came up once. The V and J genes are TRBV2 and TRBJ1-3; TRBD1 is a possible D gene (6 bases). CDR3 size: 15 residues. V dropped 4 bases and J dropped 0 bases, with 10 bases sitting between them. Germline V lookup: CDR1 SNHLY, CDR2 FYNNEI. This CDR3 reads CASSVGQSSGNTIYF. The DNA for the CDR3 is TGTGCCAGCAGTGTAGGACAGAGCTCTGGAAACACCATATATTTT.

The V and J genes are TRBV27 and TRBJ2-2; the match to TRBD2 covers 11 bases. The CDR3 contains 17 residues. J was trimmed by 1 base and V by 6 bases; bases with no gene match: 7. Germline V gene lookup returns CDR1 MNHEY and CDR2 SMNVEV (reference sequence). The DNA for the CDR3 is TGTGCCAGCAGGACGCTAGCGGGGGGTATGAACACCGGGGAGCTGTTTTTT. It codes for CASRTLAGGMNTGELFF.

CDR3: CASSPREETQYF. In nucleotides, the CDR3 is TGTGCCAGCTCCCCCCGGGAGGAGACCCAGTACTTC. This chain links TRBV18 with TRBJ2-5; possible D gene TRBD2, 6 bases. Trimming took 6 bases from V and 5 from J, leaving 10 bases between them. CDR1 and CDR2 from the germline V gene are KGHSH and LQKENI. The CDR3 is 12 amino acids.

V and J are TRBV27 and TRBJ2-1; perhaps TRBD2 as D (5 bases). Germline CDR1 is MNHEY and CDR2 is SMNVEV (reference sequence). The CDR3 is 16 amino acids. Trimming removed 4 bases at V and 5 bases at J, with 18 bases between. The CDR3 reads CASSSILSDGNNEQFF. The CDR3 coding sequence is TGTGCCAGCAGTTCCATATTATCCGACGGGAACAATGAGCAGTTCTTC.

The chain uses TRBV7-3 and TRBJ2-7, with D tentatively TRBD1 (5 bases). CDR1 and CDR2 from the germline V gene are SGHTA and FQGTGA. Trimming shortened V by 4 bases and J by 0 bases, and 16 bases separated the two germline ends. The CDR3 length is 16 residues. The CDR3 bases are TGTGCCAGCAGCTCCGTGGTTAGTGACAGCTCCTACGAGCAGTACTTC. Translated: CASSSVVSDSSYEQYF.

This clone was recorded once. The V gene is TRBV19, the J gene TRBJ1-1; D remains unclear. The CDR3 has 13 residues. Deletions cut 5 bases from V and 3 bases from J, with 10 bases between. Germline-derived CDR1 and CDR2 are LNHDA and SQIVND (reference sequence). The CDR3 bases are TGTGCCAGTAGTCTCCGTCAGTACACTGAAGCTTTCTTT. Translated: CASSLRQYTEAFF.

V and J are TRBV27 and TRBJ1-2; D is ambiguous. The V end was cut by 6 bases, the J end by 0 bases, with 14 bases between. This CDR3 comprises 15 residues. The germline gives CDR1 MNHEY, CDR2 SMNVEV (reference sequence). The DNA for the CDR3 is TGTGCCAGCAGGTCCGGAGCGCCAGCTAACTATGGCTACACCTTC. This codes for CASRSGAPANYGYTF.

The CDR3 coding sequence is TGTGCCAGCAGCGTCGGACGGAGCCCCTACGAGCAGTACTTC. Translation: CASSVGRSPYEQYF. This chain connects TRBV9 to TRBJ2-7; D remains ambiguous. The V end lost 2 bases, the J end lost 2 bases, and 11 bases lay between the germline ends. Germline CDR1 and CDR2: SGDLS and YYNGEE. The CDR3 is 14 residues long.

The gene calls are TRBV29-1 and TRBJ2-7; D might be TRBD1 (5 bases). CDR1 is SQVTM, CDR2 ANQGSEA, per germline. The CDR3 loop spans 14 amino acids. The V gene lost 7 bases and the J gene lost 2 bases, with 18 bases spanning the gap. As DNA, the CDR3 is TGCAGCGCTCAAACACGGCAGGGCGCCTACGAGCAGTACTTC. As protein: CSAQTRQGAYEQYF.

This chain uses TRBV5-1 with TRBJ1-1; D uncertain. The CDR3 spans 16 residues. Trimming removed 3 bases from V and 1 base from J, with 16 bases in between. The V gene's germline CDR1 is SGHRS and CDR2 YFSETQ. CDR3 coding DNA: TGCGCCAGCAGCTCTCTCGTGAAGACGGCGAACACTGAAGCTTTCTTT. Residues: CASSSLVKTANTEAFF.